These T cell receptor beta chains were read from a single sample in a study of blood T cells in healthy people across ages. TCRdb re-called the 5' RACE reads through MiXCR, storing one row per CDR3 protein. Counted here are roughly 800,000 distinct CDR3 sequences, just under 25% occurring once; the ten biggest clones make up 8% to 10%. Separately, the same data were catalogued under a study of T cells of mothers and their children.

Sequenced sample: blood. The receptors come from a boy younger than 18 in good health. Each CDR3 is given with its conserved first and last residue. Fields, in order: clone size, J gene, V gene, D gene, CDR3 DNA, CDR3 protein. The D gene is left open where the match is weak. Some rows mark clone size as missing; the rest say once, few, many or name a class of expanded clone.

>.|TRBJ1-2|TRBV4-1|TRBD1
TGCGCCAGCAGCCACTCCGGGACAGGGGGCAGTGGCTACACCTTC
CASSHSGTGGSGYTF
>.|TRBJ2-7|TRBV12-3/TRBV12-4|.
TGTGCCAGCAGCCGCATGGCAGAGCAGCTCTTC
CASSRMAEQLF
>.|TRBJ1-4|TRBV29-1|.
TGCAGCGCCCGGGGGGGGAATAATGAAAAACTGTTTTTT
CSARGGNNEKLFF
>few|TRBJ2-7|TRBV3-1|.
TGTGCCAGCAGCCAAGAACGATGGCGGGTCGATTCCTACGAGCAGTACTTC
CASSQERWRVDSYEQYF
>.|TRBJ2-3|TRBV20-1|TRBD2
TGCAGTGCCGCGGGAGACTACATCACAGATACGCAGTATTTT
CSAAGDYITDTQYF
>.|TRBJ1-2|TRBV29-1|.
TGCAGCGTTGAAGAAGGGCTTTACTATGGCTACACCTTC
CSVEEGLYYGYTF
>.|TRBJ2-1|TRBV5-5|.
TGTGCCAGCCACGAAATCAATGAGCAGTTCTTC
CASHEINEQFF
>once|TRBJ1-1|TRBV5-5|.
TGTGCCAGCAGCTTGGGCGAGGGTATAAGAAACACTGAAGCTTTCTTT
CASSLGEGIRNTEAFF
>few|TRBJ2-2|TRBV4-1|TRBD1
TGCGCCAGCAGCCAATGGGACAGCCACGCGTCCGGGGAGCTGTTTTTT
CASSQWDSHASGELFF
>.|TRBJ2-2|TRBV5-1|.
TGCGCCAGCAAGTCGGGGCTGGGCACCGGGGAGCTGTTTTTT
CASKSGLGTGELFF
>.|TRBJ1-5|TRBV24-1|.
TGTGCCACCAGTGCCACGAATAGCAATCAGCCCCAGCATTTT
CATSATNSNQPQHF
>few|TRBJ2-3|TRBV19|.
TGTGCCAGTAGTACCTCCGCGGGTCCAGATACGCAGTATTTT
CASSTSAGPDTQYF
>.|TRBJ1-4|TRBV7-9|.
TGTGCCAGCAGCTCAACCAGGGGAAATGAAAAACTGTTTTTT
CASSSTRGNEKLFF
>few|TRBJ2-3|TRBV6-5|TRBD1
TGTGCCAGCAGTTACTCGACCCGGGACAGGGTTAAGAGCACAGATACGCAGTATTTT
CASSYSTRDRVKSTDTQYF
>.|TRBJ2-4|TRBV28|.
TGTGCCAGCAGTTTCGGGACCATAGCCAAAAACATTCAGTACTTC
CASSFGTIAKNIQYF
>.|TRBJ2-7|TRBV7-6|.
TGTGCCAGCAGCTCAGCAATCTACGAGCAGTACTTC
CASSSAIYEQYF
>few|TRBJ1-1|TRBV3-1|TRBD1
TGTGCCAGCAGCCCGACAGGGAAGAACACTGAAGCTTTCTTT
CASSPTGKNTEAFF
>few|TRBJ2-7|TRBV6-2/TRBV6-3|TRBD2
TGTGCCAGCAGTTACCCGGGACTAGCGGGAGTCATTGGTCGTTACGAGCAGTACTTC
CASSYPGLAGVIGRYEQYF
>.|TRBJ2-1|TRBV21-1|.
TGTGCCAGCAGCAAAAAGCAAGCGGGCCCGAGCTCCTACAATGAGCAGTTCTTC
CASSKKQAGPSSYNEQFF
>few|TRBJ2-1|TRBV7-6|TRBD1
TGTGCCAGCAGCTTAGGACAGGGGGTGACGGATGAGCAGTTCTTC
CASSLGQGVTDEQFF
>many|TRBJ2-5|TRBV6-6|.
TGTGCCAGCAGTTACAGGGGTGGGGAGACCCAGTACTTC
CASSYRGGETQYF
>few|TRBJ2-7|TRBV3-1|TRBD1
TGTGCCAGCAGCCAAGAAATACAGGGGACCTTTAACGAGCAGTACTTC
CASSQEIQGTFNEQYF
>few|TRBJ1-5|TRBV12-3/TRBV12-4|.
TGTGCCAGCAGTTTAGGGCAGGGTGGGGATCAGCCCCAGCATTTT
CASSLGQGGDQPQHF
>.|TRBJ2-1|TRBV29-1|.
TGCAGCGCCCTCGAGACCTCCTACAATGAGCAGTTCTTC
CSALETSYNEQFF
>.|TRBJ1-5|TRBV4-1|TRBD1
TGCGCCAGCAGCCGTTCTCCGGGACAGGACAATCAGCCCCAGCATTTT
CASSRSPGQDNQPQHF
>once|TRBJ2-3|TRBV4-2|.
TGTGCCAGCAGCCAAGTCGGCAGGACAATGGCGACCAGCACAGATACGCAGTATTTT
CASSQVGRTMATSTDTQYF
>.|TRBJ1-2|TRBV20-1|TRBD1
TGCACCCGGGACAGGGGGAACTATGGCTACACCTTC
CTRDRGNYGYTF
>.|TRBJ2-7|TRBV12-3/TRBV12-4|.
TGTGCCAGCAGGCCAGGAGATCTCTCCTACGAGCAGTACTTC
CASRPGDLSYEQYF
>.|TRBJ1-2|TRBV5-1|.
TGCGCCAGCAGCCCCTCAGTCGCGGATGGCTACACCTTC
CASSPSVADGYTF
>few|TRBJ1-1|TRBV11-3|.
TGTGCCAGCAGCCCCTTCATGAACACTGAAGCTTTCTTT
CASSPFMNTEAFF
>.|TRBJ2-7|TRBV12-3/TRBV12-4|TRBD2
TGTGCCAGCAGCCCCGTGACTAGCGGGATAACCACCTCCTACGAGCAGTACTTC
CASSPVTSGITTSYEQYF
>.|TRBJ2-5|TRBV29-1|TRBD1
TGCAGCGTTGGACAGGGGGGCCAAGAGACCCAGTACTTC
CSVGQGGQETQYF
>.|TRBJ2-6|TRBV6-6|.
TGTGCCAGCAGTGACGGACGGTCCTCTGGGGCCAACGTCCTGACTTTC
CASSDGRSSGANVLTF
>.|TRBJ2-1|TRBV6-5|.
TGTGCCAGCAGTTACTCGCGGGGCCAGTATGAGCAGTTCTTC
CASSYSRGQYEQFF
>.|TRBJ2-2|TRBV6-2/TRBV6-3|.
TGTGCCAGCAGACCGGGACTGCCCACCGGGGAGCTGTTTTTT
CASRPGLPTGELFF
>.|TRBJ2-2|TRBV11-1|TRBD2
TGTGCCAGCAGGCATAGCGGGAGACAGACCGGGGAGCTGTTTTTT
CASRHSGRQTGELFF
>few|TRBJ2-2|TRBV4-3|.
TGCGCCAGCAGTCACAGGACCGGGGAGCTGTTTTTT
CASSHRTGELFF
>.|TRBJ2-2|TRBV29-1|TRBD2
TGCAGCGTTGATAGCGGGATCGCGAACACCGGGGAGCTGTTTTTT
CSVDSGIANTGELFF
>.|TRBJ2-1|TRBV18|TRBD1
TGTGCCAGCTCACCACCCTTACAGGGGCCCAATGAGCAGTTCTTC
CASSPPLQGPNEQFF
>few|TRBJ2-5|TRBV7-2|.
TGTGCCAGCAGCTTCCAGGGGGGTGAAGAGACCCAGTACTTC
CASSFQGGEETQYF
>.|TRBJ1-4|TRBV9|.
TGTGCCAGCAGCGTCGACGGGACTCCTTATGAAAAACTGTTTTTT
CASSVDGTPYEKLFF
>.|TRBJ2-7|TRBV3-1|.
TGTGCCAGCAGCCCACAGGACAGAGGCGGCGAGCAGTACTTC
CASSPQDRGGEQYF
>.|TRBJ2-5|TRBV12-3/TRBV12-4|.
TGTGCCAGCAGTTTAAGGGACGGATCTAGCCAAGAGACCCAGTACTTC
CASSLRDGSSQETQYF
>.|TRBJ2-3|TRBV28|.
TGTGCCAGCAGTTTCAGGGGTCCAACAGATACGCAGTATTTT
CASSFRGPTDTQYF
>few|TRBJ2-5|TRBV20-1|TRBD2
TGCAGTGCTAGCCTAGCGGGAGGCTTGGGGGAGACCCAGTACTTC
CSASLAGGLGETQYF
>.|TRBJ2-1|TRBV5-1|.
TGCGCCAGCAGCTTGGCCCTTGGCAGGCTCAATGAGCAGTTCTTC
CASSLALGRLNEQFF
>.|TRBJ2-7|TRBV28|TRBD1
TGTGCCACCAGATCCCGGGACAGGGGGCTGTATGAGCAGTACTTC
CATRSRDRGLYEQYF
>few|TRBJ2-5|TRBV12-3/TRBV12-4|.
TGTGCCAGCAGTTTCTGGGATAGGGAGACCCAGTACTTC
CASSFWDRETQYF
>.|TRBJ2-2|TRBV6-5|TRBD2
TGTGCCAGCAGTTATATCGCGGGCGGGAGTGGGGTCGGGGAGCTGTTTTTT
CASSYIAGGSGVGELFF
>few|TRBJ2-1|TRBV29-1|TRBD2
TGCAGTGGGGGGCTAGCGGGAGGGAGCTATGAGCAGTTCTTC
CSGGLAGGSYEQFF
>few|TRBJ1-2|TRBV29-1|TRBD1
TGCAGCGTGACCGGGACAGGGGGTGGCTACACCTTC
CSVTGTGGGYTF
>.|TRBJ1-2|TRBV29-1|TRBD1
TGCAGCGTTGAGCAGGGGGCTTATGGCTACACCTTC
CSVEQGAYGYTF
>few|TRBJ2-1|TRBV7-8|.
TGTGCCAGCAGCGGGGCCCTCGACAATGAGCAGTTCTTC
CASSGALDNEQFF
>.|TRBJ2-1|TRBV7-2|.
TGTGCCAGCACCACGCAGGGACCTCTCAGTGAGCAGTTCTTC
CASTTQGPLSEQFF
>.|TRBJ2-6|TRBV7-8|.
TGTGCCAGCAGCCTCGACTGGGGCTCTGGGGCCAACGTCCTGACTTTC
CASSLDWGSGANVLTF